The entry below gives a single T cell receptor beta chain sequence along with its context. Using immunoSEQ multiplex PCR, the repertoire was profiled, and TCRdb retains in-frame clones only, with some absent. The data hold roughly 110,000 clones, with around 93% observed a single time. This entry comes from a study of T cell changes during pregnancy in multiple sclerosis. The germline V gene encodes CDR1 SGHVS and CDR2 FNYEAQ. CDR3 size: 12 residues. The trim removed 0 bases at V and 12 bases at J, leaving 1 base unmatched. The sequence came from a female donor with multiple sclerosis, enrolled in a pregnancy study. Sequences were derived from peripheral blood, sampled after pregnancy. The gene calls are TRBV7-6 and TRBJ1-4, with TRBD1 matching 7 bases. The CDR3 nucleotides are TGTGCCAGCAGCTTAGCCCAGGGGGAACTGTTTTTT. This codes for CASSLAQGELFF.